The 10 T cell receptor beta chains below come from one sample, sequenced in a study of STAT5B mutations in CD4+ large granular lymphocyte leukemia. Using immunoSEQ multiplex PCR, the repertoire was profiled, and TCRdb retains in-frame clones only, with some absent. This table holds 30,000 to 40,000 clones, about 81% found once. What was sequenced was CD4+ T cells from blood buffy coats. These receptors were obtained from a human donor in good health.

This clone was recorded a few times. This chain connects TRBV7-9 to TRBJ1-2; possible D gene TRBD1, 6 bases. V was trimmed by 4 bases and J by 5 bases, leaving 11 bases between them. The CDR3 runs to 13 residues. The germline V gene has CDR1 SEHNR and CDR2 FQNEAQ (reference sequence). The CDR3 DNA reads TGTGCCAGCAGCTCCCGGACAGCATATGGCTACACCTTC. Encoded protein: CASSSRTAYGYTF.

This clone was detected only once. The gene calls are TRBV7-6 and TRBJ2-1; the D is unclear. V lost 5 bases and J lost 2, with 13 bases in between. The CDR3 is made up of 15 amino acids. Germline CDR1 reads SGHVS; CDR2 reads FNYEAQ. The CDR3 DNA reads as TGTGCCAGCAGCCCAGACGGCCGCCCCTACAATGAGCAGTTCTTC. This encodes CASSPDGRPYNEQFF.

The rearrangement joins TRBV9 to TRBJ2-1; TRBD1 aligns across 7 bases. This CDR3 has 14 amino acids. Germline trimming cut 0 bases from V and 5 bases from J; bases unmatched to any gene: 2. Germline CDR1 SGDLS, CDR2 YYNGEE. The CDR3 region has the DNA TGTGCCAGCAGCGTAGAGGGGACAGACAATGAGCAGTTCTTC. Translation gives CASSVEGTDNEQFF. Variable domain in full (rest from reference TRBV9 and TRBJ2-1): DSGVTQTPKHLITATGQRVTLRCSPRSGDLSVYWYQQSLDQGLQFLIQYYNGEERAKGNILERFSAQQFPDLHSELNLSSLELGDSALYFCASSVEGTDNEQFFGPGTRLTVL.

The CDR3 DNA sequence: TGCGCCAGCAGCCAAACACAGCTAGCGGGAGGTCTCTACAATGAGCAGTTCTTC. Translated: CASSQTQLAGGLYNEQFF. The J gene is TRBJ2-1, the V gene TRBV4-1; 11 bases are shared with TRBD2. The CDR3 has 18 residues. J lost 3 bases, V lost 2 bases, and 9 bases had no gene match. The germline V gene encodes CDR1 MGHRA and CDR2 YSYEKL.

The genes are TRBV2 and TRBJ2-7, with 8 bases identical to TRBD1. Trimming removed 6 bases from V and 4 bases from J; junction bases left unmatched: 5. Per the germline V gene, CDR1 is SNHLY and CDR2 is FYNNEI. The CDR3 is 13 amino acids. The CDR3 reads CASRVDRVYEQYF. The DNA of the CDR3 is TGTGCCAGCAGAGTGGACAGGGTTTACGAGCAGTACTTC.

V gene TRBV9 combines with J gene TRBJ2-3; 8 bases are shared with TRBD1. Germline lookup yields CDR1 SGDLS and CDR2 YYNGEE. The CDR3 extends over 16 amino acids. Unmatched junction bases numbered 9, after V lost 4 bases and J lost 2 bases. CDR3 nucleotides: TGTGCCAGCAGCCGTCAGGGGGCGCGGGTCACAGATACGCAGTATTTT. Translated: CASSRQGARVTDTQYF.

This clone occurred a few times. One junction end does not reproduce the germline sequence, and a read error may be involved. The chain combines TRBV7-7 with TRBJ2-1, with a possible D match to TRBD1 (7 bases). Germline assignment: CDR1 SSHAT and CDR2 FNYEAQ (reference sequence). This CDR3 contains 15 residues. The CDR3 DNA reads TGTGCTAGCAGCCTCGGGCAGGGGGGACTCAATGAGCAGTTCTTC. Translating it yields CASSLGQGGLNEQFF.

CDR3 coding DNA: TGTGCCACCAGCAGGGGTAACAGGGGCGCAGATACGCAGTATTTT. Its protein is CATSRGNRGADTQYF. This sequence joins TRBV15 and TRBJ2-3, with 7 bases matching TRBD1. The ends lost 3 bases at V and 4 bases at J; junction bases unmatched: 7. There are 15 residues in the CDR3. CDR1 and CDR2 (germline): LNHNV, YYDKDF (reference sequence).

Only a few counts were recorded for this clone. The V gene is TRBV7-9, the J gene TRBJ1-2; D ambiguous. Trimming took 5 bases from V and 4 from J, leaving 14 bases between them. Germline values: CDR1 SEHNR, CDR2 FQNEAQ (reference sequence). The CDR3 runs to 14 residues. The CDR3 protein is CASSVREGSYGYTF. The CDR3 region has the DNA TGTGCCAGCAGCGTTAGAGAGGGTAGCTATGGCTACACCTTC.

The CDR3 nucleotides read TGTGCCAGCCAAGGCCTTAGGACAGATACGCAGTATTTT. It codes for CASQGLRTDTQYF. The chain carries TRBV11-2 and TRBJ2-3; D remains unclear. CDR1 SGHAT and CDR2 FQNNGV come from the germline V gene. The CDR3 is 13 amino acids. V was cut by 8 bases and J by 3 bases, with 12 bases left in between.